This entry lists 11 T cell receptor beta chains sequenced from one sample in a study of T cells generated in artificial thymic organoids. TCRalpha and TCRbeta libraries were amplified separately by semi-nested PCR with TRAC or TRBC reverse primers. TCRdb reanalysed the 5' RACE reads using MiXCR and keeps one entry per CDR3 protein. The table records some 2,300 distinct CDR3 sequences, 11% of them present only once. Sequencing used naive CD8+ T cells from the thymus. Specified subset: CD3+TCRalphabeta+CD8SP T cells; for blood, CD45RO-CCR7+ naive CD8+ T cells. Receptors originate from a human donor who gave cord blood stem cells for thymic organoid culture, a cardiac surgery patient who gave postnatal thymus, or a blood donor (not recorded which).

This clonotype qualifies as medium-sized. This chain joins TRBV11-2 and TRBJ2-3; D gene unclear. The CDR3 length is 16 residues. The ends were cut back, 5 bases at V and 2 bases at J, with 17 bases in the middle. The V gene's germline CDR1 is SGHAT and CDR2 FQNNGV. CDR3 bases: TGTGCCAGCAGCCAGACTGGGCTTGACATCACAGATACGCAGTATTTT. Its translation is CASSQTGLDITDTQYF.

By share, this clonotype ranks as medium-sized. The CDR3 is CASSPPAGREFF. CDR3 in DNA: TGTGCCAGCTCACCACCCGCAGGGAGGGAGTTCTTC. This chain joins TRBV18 and TRBJ2-1; 7 bases are a match to TRBD2. This CDR3 contains 12 residues. V shed 0 bases, J shed 14 bases, and the junction held 4 bases outside the gene matches. CDR1 KGHSH and CDR2 LQKENI come from the germline V gene.

This clonotype is deemed medium-sized. The chain joins TRBV4-1 to TRBJ2-7, with a weak D call TRBD2 (6 bases). The CDR3 spans 15 residues. Between the trimmed V and J ends, which lost 2 bases and 2 bases, there was a span of 13 bases. The germline CDR1 and CDR2 sequences are MGHRA and YSYEKL. CDR3 nucleotides: TGCGCCAGCAGCCAAACCGGACTACAAACCTACGAGCAGTACTTC. This encodes CASSQTGLQTYEQYF.

This clonotype is classed as large (0.1 to 1%). This chain joins TRBV20-1 and TRBJ1-1; unclear D gene. CDR1 and CDR2 (germline): DFQATT, SNEGSKA (reference sequence). V was cut by 0 bases and J by 4 bases, with 12 bases left in between. CDR3 length: 14 amino acids. CDR3 loop: CSARDVHRSTEAFF. In DNA form, the CDR3 reads TGCAGTGCTAGAGATGTCCACCGAAGCACTGAAGCTTTCTTT.

This chain links TRBV3-1 with TRBJ1-1, with 9 bases that match TRBD1. Losses at the gene ends were 5 bases for V and 1 base for J; bases not matched to a gene: 8. Germline CDR1 and CDR2: LGHDT and YNNKEL (reference sequence). The length of the CDR3 is 16 residues. The DNA for the CDR3 is TGTGCCAGCAGCTTGACCGGGACAGGGAGGAACACTGAAGCTTTCTTT. Encoded protein: CASSLTGTGRNTEAFF.

In this sample, this clonotype turned up once. This may come from a read error, since a much larger clone is one base off. The chain carries TRBV28 and TRBJ1-1; D is unclear. Germline CDR1 is MDHEN and CDR2 is SYDVKM. The length of the CDR3 is 14 residues. The CDR3 bases are TGTGCCTGCAGTTTAACCCTGAGAGCCTCTGAAGCTTTCTTT. Protein sequence: CACSLTLRASEAFF.

Note on this clonotype: It may be a read error: a sequence one base away is much more abundant. V gene TRBV12-3 or TRBV12-4 combines with J gene TRBJ1-1; D possibly corresponds to TRBD1 (5 bases). The length of the CDR3 is 12 residues. The CDR3 sequence: CVSRTQGTEAFF. The CDR3 DNA follows: TGTGTCAGCAGAACTCAGGGAACTGAAGCTTTCTTT.

This clonotype was detected only a few times. The chain employs TRBV5-5 and TRBJ2-7, with TRBD1 matching 7 bases. The germline CDR1 and CDR2 sequences are SGHKS and YYEKEE (reference sequence). Losses at the gene ends were 3 bases for V and 2 bases for J; bases not matched to a gene: 2. The CDR3 consists of 13 residues. In nucleotides, the CDR3 is TGTGCCAGCAGCTATGGGACAGCCTACGAGCAGTACTTC. Translating gives CASSYGTAYEQYF. Together with reference TRBV5-5 and TRBJ2-7, the CDR3 gives the full variable domain: DAGVTQSPTHLIKTRGQQVTLRCSPISGHKSVSWYQQVLGQGPQFIFQYYEKEERGRGNFPDRFSARQFPNYSSELNVNALLLGDSALYLCASSYGTAYEQYFGPGTRLTVT.

By its share, this clonotype is medium-sized. The rearrangement joins TRBV29-1 to TRBJ2-1, with 9 nucleotides matching TRBD1. CDR1 is SQVTM and CDR2 is ANQGSEA in the germline V gene. This CDR3 comprises 14 residues. The V segment lost 4 bases and the J segment 5 bases; nucleotides outside the gene matches: 6. The DNA of the CDR3 is TGCAGCGTTGGGTACCGGGACAGGGACAATGAGCAGTTCTTC. It specifies CSVGYRDRDNEQFF.

Only a few counts were recorded for this clonotype. This rearrangement joins TRBV4-1 to TRBJ1-1; TRBD1 matches 10 bases. The V gene's germline CDR1 is MGHRA and CDR2 YSYEKL. Losses at the gene ends were 2 bases for V and 6 bases for J; bases not matched to a gene: 6. CDR3 size: 15 residues. CDR3 residues: CASSQTTGGVPEAFF. CDR3 in DNA: TGCGCCAGCAGCCAAACGACAGGGGGCGTCCCTGAAGCTTTCTTT.

This clonotype counts as medium-sized. Relative to the germline gene, one junction end is altered; a read error may explain this. The chain couples TRBV27 to TRBJ1-1; D is ambiguous. Germline V gene data show CDR1 as MNHEY and CDR2 as SMNVEV (reference sequence). The CDR3 spans 15 residues. The CDR3, as DNA: TGCGCCAGCAGTTTAGTGCGGGAAATGAACACTGAAGCTTTCTTT. Translating gives CASSLVREMNTEAFF.